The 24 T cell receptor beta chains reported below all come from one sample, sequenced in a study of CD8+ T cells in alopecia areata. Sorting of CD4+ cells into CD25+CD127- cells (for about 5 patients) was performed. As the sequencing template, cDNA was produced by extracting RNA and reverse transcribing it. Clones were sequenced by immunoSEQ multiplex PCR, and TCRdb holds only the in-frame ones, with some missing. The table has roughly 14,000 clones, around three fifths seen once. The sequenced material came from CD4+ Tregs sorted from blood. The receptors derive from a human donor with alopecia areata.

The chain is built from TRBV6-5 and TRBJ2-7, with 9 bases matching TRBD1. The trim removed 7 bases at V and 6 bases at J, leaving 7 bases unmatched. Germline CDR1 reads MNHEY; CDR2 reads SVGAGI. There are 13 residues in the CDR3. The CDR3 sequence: CASTAGQGFEQYF. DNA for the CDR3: TGTGCCAGCACGGCAGGACAGGGGTTCGAGCAGTACTTC.

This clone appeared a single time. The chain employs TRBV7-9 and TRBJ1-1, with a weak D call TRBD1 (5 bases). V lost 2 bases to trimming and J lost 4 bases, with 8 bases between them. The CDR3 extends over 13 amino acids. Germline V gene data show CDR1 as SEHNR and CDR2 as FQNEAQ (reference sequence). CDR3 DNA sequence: TGTGCCAGCAGCTTAAGGGGCGCCACTGAAGCTTTCTTT. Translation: CASSLRGATEAFF.

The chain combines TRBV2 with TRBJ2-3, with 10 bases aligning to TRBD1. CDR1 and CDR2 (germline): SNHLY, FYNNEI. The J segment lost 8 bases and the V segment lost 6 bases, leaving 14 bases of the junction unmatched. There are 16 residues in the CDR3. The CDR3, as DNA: TGTGCCAGCAGGTTGCGAACCGGGACAGGGGCTCGTACGCAGTATTTT. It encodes CASRLRTGTGARTQYF.

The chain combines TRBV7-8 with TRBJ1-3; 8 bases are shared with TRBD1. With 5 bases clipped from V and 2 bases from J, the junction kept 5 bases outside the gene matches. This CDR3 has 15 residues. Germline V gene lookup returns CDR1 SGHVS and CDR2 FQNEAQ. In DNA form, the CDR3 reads TGTGCCAGCAGCCCGGACAGGGTAACTGGAAACACCATATATTTT. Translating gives CASSPDRVTGNTIYF.

Here the CDR3 reads CASSEASPVSEQFF. The CDR3 bases are TGTGCCAGCAGTGAAGCGTCCCCCGTCAGCGAGCAGTTCTTC. This sequence joins TRBV6-1 and TRBJ2-1; the D is unclear. This CDR3 is 14 amino acids long. CDR1 is MNHNS and CDR2 is SASEGT in the germline V gene. Deletions cut 0 bases from V and 10 bases from J, with 13 bases between.

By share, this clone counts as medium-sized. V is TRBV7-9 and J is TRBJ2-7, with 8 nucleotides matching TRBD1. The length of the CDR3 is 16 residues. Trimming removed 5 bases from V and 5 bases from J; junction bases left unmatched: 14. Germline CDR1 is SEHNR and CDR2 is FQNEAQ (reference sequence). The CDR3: CASSPWPQGATNEQYF. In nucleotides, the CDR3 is TGTGCCAGCAGCCCCTGGCCTCAGGGGGCAACTAACGAGCAGTACTTC.

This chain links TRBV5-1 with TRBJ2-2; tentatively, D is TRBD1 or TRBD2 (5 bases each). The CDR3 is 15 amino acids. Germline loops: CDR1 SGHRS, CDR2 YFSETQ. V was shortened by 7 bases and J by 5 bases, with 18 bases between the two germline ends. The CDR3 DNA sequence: TGCGCCAGCGATCCTGGGACCACGACGACCGGGGAGCTGTTTTTT. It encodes CASDPGTTTTGELFF. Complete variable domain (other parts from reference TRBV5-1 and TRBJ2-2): KAGVTQTPRYLIKTRGQQVTLSCSPISGHRSVSWYQQTPGQGLQFLFEYFSETQRNKGNFPGRFSGRQFSNSRSEMNVSTLELGDSALYLCASDPGTTTTGELFFGEGSRLTVL.

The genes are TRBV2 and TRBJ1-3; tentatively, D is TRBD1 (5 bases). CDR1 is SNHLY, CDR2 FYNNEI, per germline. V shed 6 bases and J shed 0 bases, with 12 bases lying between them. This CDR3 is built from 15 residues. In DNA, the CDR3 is TGTGCCAGCAGCAGGACAAGGGGCTCTGGAAACACCATATATTTT. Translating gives CASSRTRGSGNTIYF.

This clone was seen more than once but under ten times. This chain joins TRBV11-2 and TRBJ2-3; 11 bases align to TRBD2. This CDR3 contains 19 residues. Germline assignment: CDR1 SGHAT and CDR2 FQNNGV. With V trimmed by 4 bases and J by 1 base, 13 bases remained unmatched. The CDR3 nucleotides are TGTGCCAGCAGCTCCCCGGGACTAGCGGCAACGGGCGGCACAGATACGCAGTATTTT. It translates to CASSSPGLAATGGTDTQYF.

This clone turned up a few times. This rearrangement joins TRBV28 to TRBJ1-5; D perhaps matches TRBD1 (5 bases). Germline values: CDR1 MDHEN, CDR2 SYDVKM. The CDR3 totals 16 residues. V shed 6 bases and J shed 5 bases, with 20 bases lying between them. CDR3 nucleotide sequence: TGTGCCAGCAGCTTCTCGGGGCCGCGAATGGATCAGCCCCAGCATTTT. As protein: CASSFSGPRMDQPQHF.

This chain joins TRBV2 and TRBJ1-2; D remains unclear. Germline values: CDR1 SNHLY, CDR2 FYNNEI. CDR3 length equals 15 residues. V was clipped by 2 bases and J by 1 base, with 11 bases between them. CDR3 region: CASSELGVRNYGYTF. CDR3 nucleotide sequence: TGTGCCAGCAGTGAACTTGGTGTGCGTAACTATGGCTACACCTTC.

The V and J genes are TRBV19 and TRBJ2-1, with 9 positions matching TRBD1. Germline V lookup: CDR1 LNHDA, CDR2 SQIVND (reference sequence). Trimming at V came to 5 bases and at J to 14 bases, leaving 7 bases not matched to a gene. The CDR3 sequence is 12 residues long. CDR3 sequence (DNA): TGTGCCAGTAGTGACGCCGGGACAGGGAAGTTCTTC. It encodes CASSDAGTGKFF.

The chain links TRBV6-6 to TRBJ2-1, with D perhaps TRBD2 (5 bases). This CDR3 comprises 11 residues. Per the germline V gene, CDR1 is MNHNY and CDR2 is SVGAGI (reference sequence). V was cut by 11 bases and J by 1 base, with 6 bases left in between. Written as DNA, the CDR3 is TGTGCCGGAGGTTCCTACAATGAGCAGTTCTTC. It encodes CAGGSYNEQFF.

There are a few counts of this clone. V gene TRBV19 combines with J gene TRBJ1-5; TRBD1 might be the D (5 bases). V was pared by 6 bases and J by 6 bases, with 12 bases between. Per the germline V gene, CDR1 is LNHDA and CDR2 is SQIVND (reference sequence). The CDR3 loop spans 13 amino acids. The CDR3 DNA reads TGTGCCAGTAGGGACATGGGGCTTCAGCCCCAGCATTTT. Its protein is CASRDMGLQPQHF.

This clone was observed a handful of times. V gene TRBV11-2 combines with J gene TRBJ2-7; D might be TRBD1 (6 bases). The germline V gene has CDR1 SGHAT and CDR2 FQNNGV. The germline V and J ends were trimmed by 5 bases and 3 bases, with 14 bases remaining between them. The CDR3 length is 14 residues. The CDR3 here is CASSPQGFSYEQYF. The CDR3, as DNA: TGTGCCAGCAGCCCCCAGGGGTTCAGCTACGAGCAGTACTTC.

The CDR3 region is CASSSGLAGVQDTQYF. The CDR3 DNA is TGTGCCAGCAGCTCAGGACTAGCGGGAGTGCAAGATACGCAGTATTTT. This chain links TRBV7-8 with TRBJ2-3; 13 bases are a match to TRBD2. The CDR3 totals 16 residues. The germline CDR1 and CDR2 sequences are SGHVS and FQNEAQ. V was clipped by 4 bases and J by 5 bases; unmatched bases: 6.

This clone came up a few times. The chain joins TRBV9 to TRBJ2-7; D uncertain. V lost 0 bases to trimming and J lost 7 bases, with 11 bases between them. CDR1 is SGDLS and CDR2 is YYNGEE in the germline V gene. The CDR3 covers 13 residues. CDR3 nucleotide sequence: TGTGCCAGCAGCGTAGCCAGAGTGGGTGAGCAGTACTTC. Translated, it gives CASSVARVGEQYF.

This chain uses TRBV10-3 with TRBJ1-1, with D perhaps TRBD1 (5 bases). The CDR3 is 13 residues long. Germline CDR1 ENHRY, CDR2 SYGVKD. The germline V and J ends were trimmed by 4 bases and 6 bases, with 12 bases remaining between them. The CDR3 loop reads CAISGDRRAEAFF. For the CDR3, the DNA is TGTGCCATCAGTGGGGACCGACGGGCTGAAGCTTTCTTT.

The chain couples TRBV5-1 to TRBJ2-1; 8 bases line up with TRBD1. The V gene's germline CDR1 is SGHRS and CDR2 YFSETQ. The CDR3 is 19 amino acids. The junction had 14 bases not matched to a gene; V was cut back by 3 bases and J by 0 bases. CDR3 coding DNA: TGCGCCAGCAGCTCGAGGGGTGTGGGGCAGGGGGCCTCCTACAATGAGCAGTTCTTC. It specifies CASSSRGVGQGASYNEQFF.

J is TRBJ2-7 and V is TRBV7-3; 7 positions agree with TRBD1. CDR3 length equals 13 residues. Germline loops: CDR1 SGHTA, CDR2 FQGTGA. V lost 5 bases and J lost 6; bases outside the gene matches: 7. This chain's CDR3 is CASSPRQGGEQYF. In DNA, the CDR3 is TGTGCCAGCAGCCCCAGACAGGGTGGCGAGCAGTACTTC.

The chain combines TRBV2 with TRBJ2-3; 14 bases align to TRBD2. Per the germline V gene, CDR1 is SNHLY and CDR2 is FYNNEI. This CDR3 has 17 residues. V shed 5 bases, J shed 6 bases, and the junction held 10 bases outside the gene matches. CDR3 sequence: CASSSALGLAGGDTQYF. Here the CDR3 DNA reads TGTGCCAGCAGTTCCGCACTTGGACTAGCGGGAGGTGATACGCAGTATTTT.

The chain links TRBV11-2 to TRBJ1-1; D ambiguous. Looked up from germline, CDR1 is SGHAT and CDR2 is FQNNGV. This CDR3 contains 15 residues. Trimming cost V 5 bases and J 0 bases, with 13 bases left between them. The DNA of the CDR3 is TGTGCCAGCAGCCGACTCCAGAGCATGAACACTGAAGCTTTCTTT. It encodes CASSRLQSMNTEAFF.

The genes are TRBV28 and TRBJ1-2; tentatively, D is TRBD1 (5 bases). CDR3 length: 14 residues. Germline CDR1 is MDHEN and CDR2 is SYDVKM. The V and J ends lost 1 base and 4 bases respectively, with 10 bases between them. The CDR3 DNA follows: TGTGCCAGCAGTTTATTTCGGGGGGTCTATGGCTACACCTTC. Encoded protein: CASSLFRGVYGYTF.

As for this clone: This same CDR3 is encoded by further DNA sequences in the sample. The CDR3 DNA sequence: TGCGCCAGCAGTCCCGCCGGGACAGGGGGCGCTTATGGCTACACCTTC. It specifies CASSPAGTGGAYGYTF. V is TRBV5-1 and J is TRBJ1-2, with TRBD1 identical over 12 bases. CDR1 is SGHRS, CDR2 YFSETQ, per germline. V was pared by 5 bases and J by 5 bases, with 10 bases of the junction left unmatched. The CDR3 loop spans 16 amino acids.